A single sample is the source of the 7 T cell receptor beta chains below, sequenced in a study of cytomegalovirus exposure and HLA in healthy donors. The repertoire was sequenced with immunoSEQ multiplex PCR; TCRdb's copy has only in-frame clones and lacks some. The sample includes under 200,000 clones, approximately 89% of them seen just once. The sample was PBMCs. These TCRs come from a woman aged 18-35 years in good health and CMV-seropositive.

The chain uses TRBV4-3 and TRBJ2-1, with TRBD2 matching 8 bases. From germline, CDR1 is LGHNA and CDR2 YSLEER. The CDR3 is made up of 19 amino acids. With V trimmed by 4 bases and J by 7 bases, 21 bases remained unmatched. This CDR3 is CASSPRSGRADLSVNEQFF. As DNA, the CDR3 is TGCGCCAGCAGCCCGCGGAGCGGGAGAGCCGACCTATCCGTGAATGAGCAGTTCTTC.

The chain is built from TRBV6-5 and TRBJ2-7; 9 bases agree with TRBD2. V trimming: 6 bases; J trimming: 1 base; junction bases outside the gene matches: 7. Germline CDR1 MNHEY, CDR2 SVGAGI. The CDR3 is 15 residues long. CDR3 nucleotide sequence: TGTGCCAGCAGAAGACTAGCGGAGGGATCCTACGAGCAGTACTTC. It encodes CASRRLAEGSYEQYF.

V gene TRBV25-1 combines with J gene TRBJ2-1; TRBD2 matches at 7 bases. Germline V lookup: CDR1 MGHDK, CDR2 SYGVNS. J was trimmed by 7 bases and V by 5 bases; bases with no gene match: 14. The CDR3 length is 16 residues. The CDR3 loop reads CASSPEMAGAENEQFF. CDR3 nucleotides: TGTGCCAGCAGTCCCGAAATGGCGGGAGCCGAGAATGAGCAGTTCTTC.

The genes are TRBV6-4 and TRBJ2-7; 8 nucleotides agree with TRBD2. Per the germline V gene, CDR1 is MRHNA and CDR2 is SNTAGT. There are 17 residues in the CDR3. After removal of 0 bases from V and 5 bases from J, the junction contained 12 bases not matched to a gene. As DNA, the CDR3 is TGTGCCAGCAGTGACTCGAGGTACGGGAGGGTTCATCACGAGCAGTACTTC. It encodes CASSDSRYGRVHHEQYF.

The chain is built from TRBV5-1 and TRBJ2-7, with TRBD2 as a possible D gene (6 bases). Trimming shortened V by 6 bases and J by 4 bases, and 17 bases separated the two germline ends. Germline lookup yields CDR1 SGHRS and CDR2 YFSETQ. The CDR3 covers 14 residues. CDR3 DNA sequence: TGCGCCAGCAAGCGGGCCCGGGGAAAGTACGAGCAGTACTTC. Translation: CASKRARGKYEQYF. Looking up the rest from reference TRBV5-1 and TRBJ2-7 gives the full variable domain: KAGVTQTPRYLIKTRGQQVTLSCSPISGHRSVSWYQQTPGQGLQFLFEYFSETQRNKGNFPGRFSGRQFSNSRSEMNVSTLELGDSALYLCASKRARGKYEQYFGPGTRLTVT.

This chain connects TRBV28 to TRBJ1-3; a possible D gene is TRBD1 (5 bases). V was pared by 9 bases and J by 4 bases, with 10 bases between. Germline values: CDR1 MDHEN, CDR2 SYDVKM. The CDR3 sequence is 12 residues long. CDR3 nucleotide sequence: TGTGCCAGGATGAACAGGGGAAACACCATATATTTT. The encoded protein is CARMNRGNTIYF.

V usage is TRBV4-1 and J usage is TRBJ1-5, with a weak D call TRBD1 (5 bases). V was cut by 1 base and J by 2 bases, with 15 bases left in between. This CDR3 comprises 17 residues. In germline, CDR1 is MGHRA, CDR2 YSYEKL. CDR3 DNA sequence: TGCGCCAGCAGCCAAGCGGGGGGGGACTGGGGCAATCAGCCCCAGCATTTT. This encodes CASSQAGGDWGNQPQHF.